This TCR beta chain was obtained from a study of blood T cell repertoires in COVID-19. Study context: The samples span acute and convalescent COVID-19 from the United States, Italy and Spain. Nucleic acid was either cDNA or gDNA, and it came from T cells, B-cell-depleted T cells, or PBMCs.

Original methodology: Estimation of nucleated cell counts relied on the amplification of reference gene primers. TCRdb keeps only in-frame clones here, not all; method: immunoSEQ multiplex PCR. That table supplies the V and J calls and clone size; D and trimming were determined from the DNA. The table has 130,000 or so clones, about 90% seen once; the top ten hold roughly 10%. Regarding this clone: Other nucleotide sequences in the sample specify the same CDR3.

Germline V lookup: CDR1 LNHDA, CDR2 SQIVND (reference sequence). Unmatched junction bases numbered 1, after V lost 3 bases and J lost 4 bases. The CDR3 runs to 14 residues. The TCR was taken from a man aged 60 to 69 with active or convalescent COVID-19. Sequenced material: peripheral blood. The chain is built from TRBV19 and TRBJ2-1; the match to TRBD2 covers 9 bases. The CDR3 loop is CASSILAGYNEQFF. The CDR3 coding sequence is TGTGCCAGTAGTATCCTAGCGGGGTACAATGAGCAGTTCTTC. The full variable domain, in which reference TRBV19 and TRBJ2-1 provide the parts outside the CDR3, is DGGITQSPKYLFRKEGQNVTLSCEQNLNHDAMYWYRQDPGQGLRLIYYSQIVNDFQKGDIAEGYSVSREKKESFPLTVTSAQKNPTAFYLCASSILAGYNEQFFGPGTRLTVL.